The 9 T cell receptor beta chains listed next were all sequenced from one sample in a study of T cell responses to AZD1222 COVID-19 vaccine. Some clones are missing from TCRdb's copy, which holds only in-frame ones; the method was immunoSEQ multiplex PCR. The sample has 45,000 to 65,000 clones; roughly 89% are singletons. The sample consisted of peripheral blood, taken 28 days after the second AZD1222 dose. These receptors were obtained from an adult who received the AZD1222 COVID-19 vaccine.

The chain carries TRBV5-4 and TRBJ2-7; TRBD2 is a possible D gene (5 bases). The CDR3 is made up of 14 amino acids. The ends were cut back, 9 bases at V and 8 bases at J, with 24 bases in the middle. Germline loops: CDR1 SGHNT, CDR2 YYREEE (reference sequence). The CDR3 loop is CATTTKAGPEKQYF. Written as DNA, the CDR3 is TGTGCCACTACTACGAAGGCGGGCCCCGAGAAGCAGTACTTC.

The J gene is TRBJ2-5, the V gene TRBV5-1, with D possibly being TRBD2 (5 bases). Per the germline V gene, CDR1 is SGHRS and CDR2 is YFSETQ. Deletions cut 2 bases from V and 5 bases from J, with 16 bases between. The CDR3 loop spans 15 amino acids. Here the CDR3 DNA reads TGCGCCAGCAGCTTCTCAGCGACTAAATGGGAGACCCAGTACTTC. Translation gives CASSFSATKWETQYF.

The chain combines TRBV4-1 with TRBJ1-1; 8 positions agree with TRBD1. Per germline, CDR1 MGHRA and CDR2 YSYEKL. V dropped 3 bases and J dropped 1; count of bases not matched to a gene: 4. This CDR3 contains 15 residues. The CDR3 nucleotides read TGCGCCAGCAGCCACCCGACAGGGGCGAACACTGAAGCTTTCTTT. Amino acids: CASSHPTGANTEAFF.

The chain combines TRBV6-5 with TRBJ1-1; TRBD1 is a possible D gene (5 bases). The CDR3 consists of 14 residues. V lost 6 bases to trimming and J lost 1 base, with 12 bases between them. The germline V gene encodes CDR1 MNHEY and CDR2 SVGAGI. CDR3 residues: CASSKGRQNTEAFF. The CDR3, as DNA: TGTGCCAGCAGCAAGGGGCGACAGAACACTGAAGCTTTCTTT.

CDR3 in DNA: TGTGCCAGCAGTCCGGCAGGGGGGCGCGGAGGCTACACCTTC. Translated: CASSPAGGRGGYTF. The chain uses TRBV27 and TRBJ1-2, with 7 bases matching TRBD1. V shed 5 bases, J shed 8 bases, and the junction held 11 bases outside the gene matches. The CDR3 has 14 residues. CDR1 is MNHEY and CDR2 is SMNVEV in the germline V gene (reference sequence).

This clone was counted a few times. The chain recombines TRBV2 with TRBJ1-3, with TRBD1 matching over 7 bases. The CDR3 is 13 residues long. Germline V gives CDR1 SNHLY, CDR2 FYNNEI. With V trimmed by 7 bases and J by 4 bases, 4 bases remained unmatched. DNA for the CDR3: TGTGCCAGCAAAGGGACAGCCGGAAACACCATATATTTT. It translates to CASKGTAGNTIYF.

This chain links TRBV7-9 with TRBJ2-7; TRBD1 might be the D (7 bases). In germline, CDR1 is SEHNR, CDR2 FQNEAQ (reference sequence). CDR3 size: 14 residues. The germline V and J ends were trimmed by 4 bases and 7 bases, with 17 bases remaining between them. This CDR3 is CASSYLGGAGEQYF. The DNA of the CDR3 is TGTGCCAGCAGCTACCTAGGGGGCGCGGGGGAGCAGTACTTC.

This clone was counted between two and nine times. The chain carries TRBV7-2 and TRBJ1-1, with D perhaps TRBD1 (5 bases). The V gene's germline CDR1 is SGHTA and CDR2 FQGNSA. V gave up 4 bases and J gave up 8 bases, with 17 bases separating them. This CDR3 spans 14 amino acids. CDR3 protein: CASSWGDLRIEAFF. The CDR3 DNA follows: TGTGCCAGCAGCTGGGGGGACCTTCGGATAGAAGCTTTCTTT. Based on the CDR3 plus reference TRBV7-2 and TRBJ1-1, the full variable domain is GAGVSQSPSNKVTEKGKDVELRCDPISGHTALYWYRQSLGQGLEFLIYFQGNSAPDKSGLPSDRFSAERTGGSVSTLTIQRTQQEDSAVYLCASSWGDLRIEAFFGQGTRLTVV.

The chain combines TRBV9 with TRBJ2-1; 8 nucleotides line up with TRBD1. After removal of 0 bases from V and 9 bases from J, the junction contained 8 bases not matched to a gene. CDR1 and CDR2 from the germline V gene are SGDLS and YYNGEE. The CDR3 is 15 amino acids. CDR3 sequence: CASSVGVQGAGEQFF. The DNA of the CDR3 is TGTGCCAGCAGCGTAGGAGTGCAGGGGGCAGGTGAGCAGTTCTTC. Supplemented by reference TRBV9 and TRBJ2-1, the full variable domain reads DSGVTQTPKHLITATGQRVTLRCSPRSGDLSVYWYQQSLDQGLQFLIQYYNGEERAKGNILERFSAQQFPDLHSELNLSSLELGDSALYFCASSVGVQGAGEQFFGPGTRLTVL.